This entry features one T cell receptor beta chain sequence. The antigen is unknown. This entry is derived from a study of T-cell reconstitution after alpha-beta-depleted transplantation in children. A library of TCRbeta sequences, prepared with unique molecular identifiers, was generated. One entry per CDR3 protein results from TCRdb running MiXCR on the PCR reads. The repertoire consists of 450,000 to 550,000 distinct CDR3 sequences, with about an eighth occurring once and the leading ten covering 13% to 15%. The CDR3 has 13 residues. V lost 5 bases and J lost 6; bases outside the gene matches: 4. CDR1 is SGHAT, CDR2 FQNNGV, per germline. Regarding the study as a whole: Where some patients showed high TCRbeta diversity at day 60, it came from recipient T cells and thymic progenitors that had survived. The authors attributed T-cell counts and diversity one year after transplant mostly to newly produced T cells.

This receptor was obtained from a female patient aged 2 to 10 who had a stem cell transplant for aplastic anemia, so the T cells may come from the graft donor. This sequence joins TRBV11-2 and TRBJ1-2, with 9 nucleotides matching TRBD1. The sequences come from PBMCs, mostly from graft donor cells, collected 180 days after TCRalphabeta/CD19-depleted stem cell transplant. CDR3 region: CASSRGQGHGYTF. The DNA for the CDR3 is TGTGCCAGCAGCCGGGGACAGGGCCATGGCTACACCTTC.